Listed below are T cell receptor beta chains from one sample, sequenced in a study of shared clonotypes between healthy human individuals. Clones were read by immunoSEQ multiplex PCR, and TCRdb kept only the in-frame ones, dropping some. The table lists over a million clones, about 96% of them singletons. Sequenced sample: naive CD4+ T cells sorted from blood. These TCRs come from a man aged 25 to 45 in good health. The CDR3 runs from the conserved cysteine through the conserved F or W. A D gene is named only where the DNA matches it firmly. Size tells how often a clone was seen (once, few, many) or the class of an expanded clone, and some rows leave it out.

TRBJ2-7	TRBD1	NA	TRBV28	TGTGCCAGCAGTCTAGACAGGGGGCGAGGACCTACCTACGAGCAGTACTTC	CASSLDRGRGPTYEQYF
TRBJ2-2	NA	once	TRBV4-1	TGCGCCAGCAGCCAGGTCCAGGGGATCGGGGAGCTGTTTTTT	CASSQVQGIGELFF
TRBJ2-7	NA	NA	TRBV15	TGTGCCACCAGCAGAAGAGTAGCGGAAAGCTACGAGCAGTACTTC	CATSRRVAESYEQYF
TRBJ2-5	TRBD1	NA	TRBV12-5	TGTGCTAGTGGCGGACAGGAACAAGAGACCCAGTACTTC	CASGGQEQETQYF
TRBJ2-1	NA	NA	TRBV6-5	TGTGCCAGCAGTTACCGGCGGCGGGAAGGGCAGTTCTTC	CASSYRRREGQFF
TRBJ2-3	TRBD1	NA	TRBV5-1	TGCGCCAGCAGCCCCGGGACAGGGGGAAGCACAGATACGCAGTATTTT	CASSPGTGGSTDTQYF
TRBJ1-2	TRBD1	NA	TRBV14	TGTGCCAGCAGCCAAAAGACAGGGGCTAGTGGCTACACCTTC	CASSQKTGASGYTF
TRBJ1-5	NA	NA	TRBV7-2	TGTGCCAGCAGCTTAGAGTTTAGGGCCCAGCCCCAGCATTTT	CASSLEFRAQPQHF
TRBJ2-1	TRBD2	NA	TRBV18	TGTGCCAGCTCACCTCGACTAGCGGGAGCCCTCTACAATGAGCAGTTCTTC	CASSPRLAGALYNEQFF
TRBJ2-2	NA	NA	TRBV10-3	TGTGCCATCACGAGTTTACCGGACACCGGGGAGCTGTTTTTT	CAITSLPDTGELFF
TRBJ2-3	TRBD2	NA	TRBV9	TGTGCCAGCACCTTTAGCGGGGTTAGCACAGATACGCAGTATTTT	CASTFSGVSTDTQYF
TRBJ2-3	NA	NA	TRBV29-1	TGCAGCGTTGAACAGAAGTATTTT	CSVEQKYF
TRBJ2-5	NA	NA	TRBV5-4	TGTGCCAGCAGCTTGGCGGTGGGTTGGCGGGAGACCCAGTACTTC	CASSLAVGWRETQYF
TRBJ2-3	TRBD2	NA	TRBV5-1	TGCGCCAGCAGCTTTGGCGGGGGGCGCCCCGATACGCAGTATTTT	CASSFGGGRPDTQYF
TRBJ1-1	TRBD1	NA	TRBV12-5	TGTGCTAGTGGGCCACAGGGGGTCACTGAAGCTTTCTTT	CASGPQGVTEAFF
TRBJ2-5	NA	NA	TRBV18	TGTGCCAGCTCCGGAGGGGCACAAGAGACCCAGTACTTC	CASSGGAQETQYF
TRBJ1-2	NA	few	TRBV28	TGTGCCAGCAGTTTCAGTTCAGCCTATGGCTACACCTTC	CASSFSSAYGYTF
TRBJ2-3	TRBD2	NA	TRBV2	TGTGCCAGCAGTGTAGCGGGAAGCACAGATACGCAGTATTTT	CASSVAGSTDTQYF
TRBJ2-1	TRBD1	NA	TRBV30	TGTGCCTGGAGGACCCCGGGACAGGGGTTTTATGCTTCCTACAATGAGCAGTTCTTC	CAWRTPGQGFYASYNEQFF
TRBJ1-1	NA	once	TRBV2	TGTGCCAGCAGTGCGGACCGACTGGCGACTGAAGCTTTCTTT	CASSADRLATEAFF
TRBJ2-2	TRBD1	NA	TRBV6-1	TGTGCCAGCAGCTTACAGGGGACCGGGGAGCTGTTTTTT	CASSLQGTGELFF
TRBJ2-4	NA	NA	TRBV15	TGTGCCACCAGCAGAGATGAGGCGGCAGCCAAAAACATTCAGTACTTC	CATSRDEAAAKNIQYF
TRBJ2-1	NA	NA	TRBV5-1	TGCGCCAGCAACACCCTGGAGGGCGACGATGAGCAGTTCTTC	CASNTLEGDDEQFF
TRBJ2-7	TRBD2	NA	TRBV28	TGTGCCAGCAGCCCCCGCCCGGGACTAGCTCCTGTGCCCGGGGGGGAGCAGTACTTC	CASSPRPGLAPVPGGEQYF
TRBJ1-1	NA	NA	TRBV18	TGTGCCAGCTCACCACCGTTCCTAGGGATGAACACTGAAGCTTTCTTT	CASSPPFLGMNTEAFF